What follows are 27 T cell receptor beta chains derived from one specimen sequenced in a study of T-cell memory formation after mild COVID-19. A single record per CDR3 protein comes from TCRdb applying MiXCR to the 5' RACE reads. The sample lists approximately 82,000 distinct CDR3 sequences, 9.5% to 15% seen once, with around two fifths in the top ten. The sample taken for sequencing was PBMCs or a T cell subset sorted from them (not recorded which). All receptors derive from a man between 18 and 29 years old who had mild COVID-19 (a few samples of this study predate the infection). Cell type and time point are not known.

This clonotype came up a few times. This sequence joins TRBV9 and TRBJ2-3, with D tentatively TRBD1 (6 bases). The CDR3 is 14 amino acids. V dropped 4 bases and J dropped 2 bases, with 11 bases sitting between them. The germline V gene has CDR1 SGDLS and CDR2 YYNGEE. The CDR3 is CASSSWTATDTQYF. CDR3 sequence (DNA): TGTGCCAGCAGCTCCTGGACAGCCACAGATACGCAGTATTTT.

The CDR3 nucleotides read TGCGCCAGCAGCCAAGAGTACGGGGTCTCTAGCACAGATACGCAGTATTTT. It translates to CASSQEYGVSSTDTQYF. The chain recombines TRBV4-3 with TRBJ2-3, with a tentative D call TRBD2 (5 bases). The CDR3 runs to 17 residues. The germline CDR1 and CDR2 sequences are LGHNA and YSLEER. Trimming took off 0 bases at V and 0 bases at J, with 13 bases between the two ends.

This clonotype has just a few counts. The V and J genes are TRBV29-1 and TRBJ1-2, with D unresolved. Trimming removed 3 bases from V and 2 bases from J, with 10 bases in between. CDR1 is SQVTM, CDR2 ANQGSEA, per germline. This CDR3 is 13 amino acids long. CDR3 DNA: TGCAGCGTTGACCAGGTATTCAACTATGGCTACACCTTC. Amino acids: CSVDQVFNYGYTF. The whole variable domain, filled in from reference TRBV29-1 and TRBJ1-2, reads SAVISQKPSRDICQRGTSLTIQCQVDSQVTMMFWYRQQPGQSLTLIATANQGSEATYESGFVIDKFPISRPNLTFSTLTVSNMSPEDSSIYLCSVDQVFNYGYTFGSGTRLTVV.

V and J are TRBV6-5 and TRBJ1-3; unclear D gene. Trimming removed 4 bases at V and 0 bases at J, with 16 bases between. CDR1 and CDR2 from the germline V gene are MNHEY and SVGAGI. The CDR3 consists of 17 residues. Here the CDR3 reads CASSSGEARYSGNTIYF. CDR3 DNA sequence: TGTGCCAGCAGTTCCGGGGAGGCGCGATACTCTGGAAACACCATATATTTT.

The chain links TRBV6-6 to TRBJ2-3; weak D call: TRBD2 (5 bases). V shed 2 bases and J shed 0 bases, with 12 bases lying between them. CDR3 length: 16 residues. CDR1 and CDR2 from the germline V gene are MNHNY and SVGAGI (reference sequence). The DNA of the CDR3 is TGTGCCAGCAGTTACGCGGGTCTGCTTAGCACAGATACGCAGTATTTT. Its translation: CASSYAGLLSTDTQYF.

This clonotype has just a few counts. This chain links TRBV7-9 with TRBJ2-1, with 7 positions matching TRBD2. The CDR3 loop spans 17 amino acids. The V gene's germline CDR1 is SEHNR and CDR2 FQNEAQ (reference sequence). With V trimmed by 8 bases and J by 4 bases, 17 bases remained unmatched. CDR3 coding DNA: TGTGCCAGCCTACGTGGGCAGGGCTCCGGGGGGTACAATGAGCAGTTCTTC. It specifies CASLRGQGSGGYNEQFF.

Many counts were recorded for this clonotype. The V call is TRBV21-1, the J call TRBJ2-3; whether TRBD2, the table's D call, matches the DNA was not checked. TRBV21-1 is a documented pseudogene. This CDR3 has 15 amino acids. The CDR3 DNA follows: TGTGCCAGCATGTCAAGTGGAACCTCCCGTGATACGCAGTATTTT. Residues: CASMSSGTSRDTQYF.

This clonotype was counted a few times. The chain links TRBV6-1 to TRBJ2-3; D might be TRBD2 (6 bases). Germline CDR1 reads MNHNS; CDR2 reads SASEGT. Trimming left V 8 bases short and J 2 bases short, with 8 bases between. CDR3 length: 12 residues. DNA of the CDR3: TGTGCCAGCGGAGGGATCACAGATACGCAGTATTTT. This codes for CASGGITDTQYF.

CDR3 in amino acids: CASWGGQETQYF. The CDR3 coding sequence is TGTGCCTCGTGGGGAGGCCAAGAGACCCAGTACTTC. This chain links TRBV12-3 or TRBV12-4 with TRBJ2-5; D is possibly TRBD2 (6 bases). V was shortened by 11 bases and J by 1 base, with 11 bases between the two germline ends. The length of the CDR3 is 12 residues.

This clonotype was recorded a few times. J is TRBJ1-5 and V is TRBV7-2, with D unclear. The V and J ends lost 5 bases and 3 bases respectively, with 14 bases between them. Germline V gives CDR1 SGHTA, CDR2 FQGNSA. The CDR3 extends over 15 amino acids. Here the CDR3 DNA reads TGTGCCAGCAGCCCAACTGGACGGGTCAATCAGCCCCAGCATTTT. It translates to CASSPTGRVNQPQHF.

In its sample, this clonotype was seen a few times. The DNA of the CDR3 is TGCGCCAGCAGCTGGGAAGACAGGGGTAGGATCACAGATACGCAGTATTTT. Translated: CASSWEDRGRITDTQYF. V usage is TRBV5-1 and J usage is TRBJ2-3, with 8 bases identical to TRBD1. Germline CDR1 SGHRS, CDR2 YFSETQ. V shed 3 bases and J 2 bases; nucleotides not matched to a gene: 11. CDR3 length equals 17 residues.

The chain carries TRBV7-8 and TRBJ2-3, with D possibly TRBD1 on 5 matching bases. CDR1 SGHVS and CDR2 FQNEAQ come from the germline V gene. V lost 5 bases, J lost 2 bases, and 14 bases lay in between. This CDR3 contains 15 residues. CDR3 nucleotides: TGTGCCAGCAGCGCCGACAGTTCGTTCACAGATACGCAGTATTTT. This encodes CASSADSSFTDTQYF.

This clonotype was observed a handful of times. This chain links TRBV28 with TRBJ2-7; no clear D. V was pared by 4 bases and J by 6 bases, with 16 bases between. CDR3 length: 14 residues. The germline gives CDR1 MDHEN, CDR2 SYDVKM. CDR3 amino acids: CASSSPATPGEQYV. The CDR3 region has the DNA TGTGCCAGCAGTTCTCCCGCTACTCCCGGCGAGCAGTACGTC.

This clonotype was seen a handful of times. The chain combines TRBV28 with TRBJ1-2; TRBD1 agrees at 9 bases. V was pared by 6 bases and J by 4 bases, with 6 bases of the junction left unmatched. This CDR3 is 14 amino acids long. Germline V gene data show CDR1 as MDHEN and CDR2 as SYDVKM. The CDR3 coding sequence is TGTGCCAGCAGCGGACAGGGGACCATCTATGGCTACACCTTC. Amino acids: CASSGQGTIYGYTF.

Only a few counts were recorded for this clonotype. The chain is built from TRBV12-3 or TRBV12-4 and TRBJ2-3; tentatively, D is TRBD1 (5 bases). V lost 6 bases to trimming and J lost 2 bases, with 15 bases between them. The CDR3 consists of 15 residues. This CDR3 reads CASSLGSGYTDTQYF. The CDR3 nucleotides read TGTGCCAGCAGCTTGGGGTCAGGGTACACAGATACGCAGTATTTT.

Sample share makes this clonotype medium-sized. This sequence joins TRBV4-3 and TRBJ2-1; 8 positions match TRBD2. J was trimmed by 11 bases and V by 0 bases; bases with no gene match: 9. The CDR3 has 15 amino acids. Germline V gene lookup returns CDR1 LGHNA and CDR2 YSLEER. The CDR3 loop reads CASSQEPAGVLKQFF. As DNA, the CDR3 is TGCGCCAGCAGCCAAGAGCCAGCGGGGGTATTAAAGCAGTTCTTC.

This chain joins TRBV29-1 and TRBJ2-1; D gene ambiguous. Germline V gene sequence: CDR1 SQVTM, CDR2 ANQGSEA. CDR3 length equals 11 residues. Deletions cut 6 bases from V and 9 bases from J, with 12 bases between. The CDR3 protein is CSVNLPVEQFF. CDR3 sequence (DNA): TGCAGCGTGAACTTACCGGTTGAGCAGTTCTTC.

This clonotype was detected many times. The genes are TRBV4-3 and TRBJ1-1; no firm D call. CDR3 length: 15 residues. Germline V lookup: CDR1 LGHNA, CDR2 YSLEER. Trimming stripped 0 bases from V and 1 base from J, with 9 bases between. This CDR3 is CASSQEWLANTEAFF. The CDR3 DNA sequence: TGCGCCAGCAGCCAAGAGTGGTTGGCGAACACTGAAGCTTTCTTT.

This clonotype was observed a few times. The CDR3 coding sequence is TGTGCCAGCAGCGAAAACATGATAGGGGGGGATACGCAGTATTTT. Encoded protein: CASSENMIGGDTQYF. V is TRBV7-8 and J is TRBJ2-3, with D possibly being TRBD1 or TRBD2 (6 bases each). V shed 5 bases and J shed 6 bases, with 18 bases lying between them. The CDR3 extends over 15 amino acids. Germline CDR1 SGHVS, CDR2 FQNEAQ.

This clonotype was seen a handful of times. The chain links TRBV11-2 to TRBJ2-2; 7 bases align to TRBD2. V shed 6 bases, J shed 3 bases, and the junction held 4 bases outside the gene matches. CDR1 and CDR2 (germline): SGHAT, FQNNGV. CDR3 length equals 14 residues. The CDR3 DNA reads TGTGCCAGCAGTTCTAGCGGCGACACCGGGGAGCTGTTTTTT. This encodes CASSSSGDTGELFF.

The chain joins TRBV7-9 to TRBJ1-5; D gene ambiguous. Trimming removed 5 bases at V and 3 bases at J, with 14 bases between. Germline assignment: CDR1 SEHNR and CDR2 FQNEAQ (reference sequence). This CDR3 comprises 15 residues. CDR3 in DNA: TGTGCCAGCAGCCAAGTCGGACTGCTCAATCAGCCCCAGCATTTT. Amino acid sequence: CASSQVGLLNQPQHF.

This clonotype was recorded at least ten times. The gene calls are TRBV4-3 and TRBJ2-7; D is uncertain. The germline V gene encodes CDR1 LGHNA and CDR2 YSLEER. Trimming removed 0 bases from V and 0 bases from J, with 9 bases in between. The CDR3 spans 15 residues. CDR3 protein: CASSQEWTVSYEQYF. The DNA for the CDR3 is TGCGCCAGCAGCCAAGAGTGGACGGTCTCCTACGAGCAGTACTTC.

This clonotype has only a few counts. The chain has TRBV12-3 or TRBV12-4 and TRBJ2-1, with 12 positions matching TRBD2. The CDR3 is made up of 15 amino acids. Unmatched junction bases numbered 3, after V lost 6 bases and J lost 3 bases. The CDR3 nucleotides read TGTGCCAGCAGCATACTAGCGGGGGGCTACAATGAGCAGTTCTTC. This translates into CASSILAGGYNEQFF.

This rearrangement joins TRBV5-1 to TRBJ1-4; no reliable D call. There are 14 residues in the CDR3. The V end was cut by 0 bases, the J end by 3 bases, with 6 bases between. Per germline, CDR1 SGHRS and CDR2 YFSETQ. CDR3 DNA: TGCGCCAGCAGCTTGGGGGATTCTAATGAAAAACTGTTTTTT. Amino acids: CASSLGDSNEKLFF. Full variable domain (outside the CDR3, taken from reference TRBV5-1 and TRBJ1-4): KAGVTQTPRYLIKTRGQQVTLSCSPISGHRSVSWYQQTPGQGLQFLFEYFSETQRNKGNFPGRFSGRQFSNSRSEMNVSTLELGDSALYLCASSLGDSNEKLFFGSGTQLSVL.

This rearrangement joins TRBV7-9 to TRBJ2-3; D is possibly TRBD2 (6 bases). The CDR3 length is 15 residues. Trimming shortened V by 0 bases and J by 4 bases, and 11 bases separated the two germline ends. The germline V gene has CDR1 SEHNR and CDR2 FQNEAQ (reference sequence). The CDR3 loop reads CASSLAAGSADTQYF. The DNA for the CDR3 is TGTGCCAGCAGCTTAGCCGCGGGGTCGGCAGATACGCAGTATTTT.

CDR3 amino acids: CASSRTGGQYF. DNA for the CDR3: TGTGCCAGCAGCCGGACAGGGGGACAATACTTC. The rearrangement uses TRBV7-9 and TRBJ2-5; 10 nucleotides match TRBD1. Per germline, CDR1 SEHNR and CDR2 FQNEAQ (reference sequence). The J segment lost 14 bases and the V segment lost 5 bases, leaving 5 bases of the junction unmatched. This CDR3 region has 11 residues.

This clonotype showed up just a few times. The chain couples TRBV7-8 to TRBJ1-5, with D hard to call. The CDR3 extends over 16 amino acids. V was trimmed by 5 bases and J by 3 bases, leaving 17 bases between them. Germline V lookup: CDR1 SGHVS, CDR2 FQNEAQ. CDR3: CASSPRSGRDNQPQHF. CDR3 coding DNA: TGTGCCAGCAGCCCCCGGAGCGGCAGAGACAATCAGCCCCAGCATTTT.